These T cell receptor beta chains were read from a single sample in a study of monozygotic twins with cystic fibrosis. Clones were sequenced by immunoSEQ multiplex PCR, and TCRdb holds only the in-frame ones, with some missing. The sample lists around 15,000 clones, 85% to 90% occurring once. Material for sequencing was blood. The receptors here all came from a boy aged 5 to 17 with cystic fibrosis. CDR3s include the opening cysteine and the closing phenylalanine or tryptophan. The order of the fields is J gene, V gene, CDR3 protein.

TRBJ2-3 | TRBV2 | CASSEGTASTDTQYF
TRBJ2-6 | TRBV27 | CASSLISGANVLTF
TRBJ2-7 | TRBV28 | CASSTYQAGHEQYF
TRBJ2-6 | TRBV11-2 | CASSQTPLYRVGANVLTF
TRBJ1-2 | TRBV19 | CAIRQHYGYTF
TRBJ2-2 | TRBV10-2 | CASGRGLRELFF
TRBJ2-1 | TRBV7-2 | CASSYQPGLVPNEQFF
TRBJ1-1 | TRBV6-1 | CASRRGAGEDTEAFF
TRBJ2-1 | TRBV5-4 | CASSDERGGYNEQFF
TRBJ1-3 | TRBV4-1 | CASSQFEASGNTIYF
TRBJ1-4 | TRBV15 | CATSREGRFNEKLFF
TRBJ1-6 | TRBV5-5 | CASSLQGPMPLHF
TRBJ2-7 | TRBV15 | CATSRYGGPYEQYF
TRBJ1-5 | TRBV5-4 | CASSLDNQPQHF
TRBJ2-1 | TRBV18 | CASSLRAGATYNEQFF
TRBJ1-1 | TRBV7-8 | CASSLVGGMNTEAFF
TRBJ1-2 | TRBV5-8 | CASAKGAPNYGYTF
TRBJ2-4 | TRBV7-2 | CASSFGGDIQYF
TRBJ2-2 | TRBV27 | CASRTSPGTRTGELFF
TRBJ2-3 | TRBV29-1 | CSVRGQRRDTQYF
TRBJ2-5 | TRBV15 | CATSRQAGSLQETQYF
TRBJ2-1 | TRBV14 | CASSSWTSGGSEQFF
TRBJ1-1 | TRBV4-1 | CASSPLNAAVGTEAFF
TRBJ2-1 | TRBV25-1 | CASSKGWDVNNEQFF
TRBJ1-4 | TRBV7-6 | CASSLGDLGAGEKLFF
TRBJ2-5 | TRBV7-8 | CASSSPREVRGAQETQYF
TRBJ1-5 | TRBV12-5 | CASGLAQRVSNQPQHF
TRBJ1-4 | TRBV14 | CASSQDQGLGEKLFF
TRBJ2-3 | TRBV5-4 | CASSLGLALRDTDTQYF
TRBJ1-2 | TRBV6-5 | CASSSPGTGKNGYTF
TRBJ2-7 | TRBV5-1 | CASSFDRGTDEQYF
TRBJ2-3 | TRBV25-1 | CASSEYPSGTDTQYF
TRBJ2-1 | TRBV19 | CASRSTSGGRNEQFF
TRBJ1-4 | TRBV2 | CASGDRAKEKLFF
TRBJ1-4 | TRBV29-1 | CSVGQGANEKLFF
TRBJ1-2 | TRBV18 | CASSLRDSSYYGYTF
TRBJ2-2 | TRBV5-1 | CASSLLGTGNTGELFF
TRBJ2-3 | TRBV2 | CASSEATSGGSTDTQYF
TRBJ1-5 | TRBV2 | CASSEYRNQPQHF
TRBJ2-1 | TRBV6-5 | CASSYWLASSYNEQFF
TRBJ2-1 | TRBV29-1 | CSVQTASSYNEQFF
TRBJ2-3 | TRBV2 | CASRYHDRGSTDTQYF
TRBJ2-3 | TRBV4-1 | CASSQEVSGTDTQYF
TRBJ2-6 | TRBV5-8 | CASSFDREAGGANVLTF
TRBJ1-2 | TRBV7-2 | CASSLALLQGADYGYTF
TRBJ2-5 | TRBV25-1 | CASTTPGQSGGKETQYF
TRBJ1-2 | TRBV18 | CASSPEATNYGYTF
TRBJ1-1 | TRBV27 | CASSLAPSSGEAFF
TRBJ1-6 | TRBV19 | CASSPLRGLYSNSPLHF
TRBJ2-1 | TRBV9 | CASSPAGDHYNEQFF
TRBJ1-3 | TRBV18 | CASSPTGLSGNTIYF
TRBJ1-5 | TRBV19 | CASRTGVSNQPQHF
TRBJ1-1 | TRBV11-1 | CASSWDSSSTEAFF